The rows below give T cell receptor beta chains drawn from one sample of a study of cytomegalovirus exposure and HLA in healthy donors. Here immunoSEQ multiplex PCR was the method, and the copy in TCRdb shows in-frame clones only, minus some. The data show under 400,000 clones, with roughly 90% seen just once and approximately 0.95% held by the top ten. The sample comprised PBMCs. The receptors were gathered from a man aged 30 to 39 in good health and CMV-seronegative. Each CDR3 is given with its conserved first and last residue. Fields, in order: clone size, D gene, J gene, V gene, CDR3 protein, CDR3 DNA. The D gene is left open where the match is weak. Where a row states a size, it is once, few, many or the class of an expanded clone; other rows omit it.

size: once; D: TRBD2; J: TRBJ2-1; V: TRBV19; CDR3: CASSRSSGGVAGDEQFF; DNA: TGTGCCAGTAGTAGGTCTAGCGGGGGGGTGGCTGGTGATGAGCAGTTCTTC
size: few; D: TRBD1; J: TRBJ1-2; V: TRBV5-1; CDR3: CASRVEDRVYGYTF; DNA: TGCGCCAGCAGAGTGGAGGACAGGGTCTATGGCTACACCTTC
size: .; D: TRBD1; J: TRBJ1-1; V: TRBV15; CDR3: CATSTGQGETEAFF; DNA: TGTGCCACCAGCACCGGACAGGGAGAAACTGAAGCTTTCTTT
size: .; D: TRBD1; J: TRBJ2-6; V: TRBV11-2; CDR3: CASSPRQGNAGANVLTF; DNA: TGTGCCAGCAGCCCGAGACAGGGGAACGCTGGGGCCAACGTCCTGACTTTC
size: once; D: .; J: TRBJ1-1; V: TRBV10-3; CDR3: CAISESDRPEAFF; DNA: TGTGCCATCAGTGAATCGGACAGACCTGAAGCTTTCTTT
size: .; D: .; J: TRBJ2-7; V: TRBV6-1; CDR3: CASSYIENYEQYF; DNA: TGTGCCAGCAGTTATATCGAGAACTACGAGCAGTACTTC
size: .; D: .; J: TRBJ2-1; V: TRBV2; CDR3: CASSEGNGGEQFF; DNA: TGTGCCAGCAGTGAGGGTAATGGGGGGGAGCAGTTCTTC
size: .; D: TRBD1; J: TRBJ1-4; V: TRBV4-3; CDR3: CASSPHMTGPNEKLFF; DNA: TGCGCCAGCAGCCCTCATATGACAGGGCCAAATGAAAAACTGTTTTTT
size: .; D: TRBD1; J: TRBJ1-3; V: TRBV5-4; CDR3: CASSSGRDRLSGNTIYF; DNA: TGTGCCAGCAGCTCCGGCCGGGACAGGCTCTCTGGAAACACCATATATTTT
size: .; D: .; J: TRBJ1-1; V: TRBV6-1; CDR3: CASNAAAGTEAFF; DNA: TGTGCCAGCAATGCGGCCGCGGGCACTGAAGCTTTCTTT
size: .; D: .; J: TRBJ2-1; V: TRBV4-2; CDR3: CASSHSRGLQFF; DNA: TGTGCCAGCAGCCATAGTCGGGGTTTGCAGTTCTTC
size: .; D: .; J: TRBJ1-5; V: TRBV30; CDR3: CAWSLDSAQPQHF; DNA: TGTGCCTGGAGTCTAGATTCCGCTCAGCCCCAGCATTTT
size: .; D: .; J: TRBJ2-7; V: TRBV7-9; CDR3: CASSLARWTASSYEQYF; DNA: TGTGCCAGCAGCTTAGCGCGGTGGACAGCCAGCTCCTACGAGCAGTACTTC
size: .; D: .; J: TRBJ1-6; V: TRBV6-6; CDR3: CASTSPDRYNSPLHF; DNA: TGTGCCAGCACCTCGCCGGACAGATATAATTCACCCCTCCACTTT
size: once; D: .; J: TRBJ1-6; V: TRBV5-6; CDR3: CASSLGATGDGNSPLHF; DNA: TGTGCCAGCAGCTTGGGGGCGACAGGCGATGGCAATTCACCCCTCCACTTT
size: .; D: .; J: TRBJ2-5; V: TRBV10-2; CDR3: CASRHRPTGEETQYF; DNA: TGCGCCAGCAGACACCGACCGACAGGAGAAGAGACCCAGTACTTC
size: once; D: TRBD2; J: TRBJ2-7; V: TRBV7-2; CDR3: CASSLGASGGYEQYF; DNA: TGTGCCAGCAGCTTAGGAGCTAGCGGGGGATACGAGCAGTACTTC
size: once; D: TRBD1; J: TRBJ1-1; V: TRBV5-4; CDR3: CASSLGVQGGRGPEAFF; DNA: TGTGCCAGCAGCTTGGGGGTCCAGGGGGGTAGAGGTCCTGAAGCTTTCTTT
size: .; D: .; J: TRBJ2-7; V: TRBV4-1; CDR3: CASSQRDLGSLYEQYF; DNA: TGCGCCAGCAGCCAAAGGGACTTGGGCTCATTATACGAGCAGTACTTC
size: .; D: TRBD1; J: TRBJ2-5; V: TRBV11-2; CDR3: CASSLAGTGVDPQETQYF; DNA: TGTGCCAGCAGCTTAGCGGGGACAGGGGTGGACCCCCAAGAGACCCAGTACTTC
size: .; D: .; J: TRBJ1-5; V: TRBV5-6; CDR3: CASSSGKGNQPQHF; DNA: TGTGCCAGCAGCTCGGGTAAGGGCAATCAGCCCCAGCATTTT
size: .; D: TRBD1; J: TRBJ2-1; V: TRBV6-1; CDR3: CASSDRTGVYNEQFF; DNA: TGTGCCAGCAGTGACCGGACAGGAGTCTACAATGAGCAGTTCTTC
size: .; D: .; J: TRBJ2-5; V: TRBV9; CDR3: CASSLTGAIAETQYF; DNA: TGTGCCAGCAGCCTCACCGGAGCCATAGCGGAGACCCAGTACTTC
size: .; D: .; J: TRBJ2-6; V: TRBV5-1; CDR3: CASSRGGGSGANVLTF; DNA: TGCGCCAGCAGCCGGGGAGGAGGGAGTGGGGCCAACGTCCTGACTTTC
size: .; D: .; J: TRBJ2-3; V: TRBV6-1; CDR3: CASSILSRTDTQYF; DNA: TGTGCCAGCAGTATCCTTTCTAGAACAGATACGCAGTATTTT
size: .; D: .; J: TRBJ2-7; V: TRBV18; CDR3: CASSPPNKGEQYF; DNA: TGTGCCAGCTCACCACCGAACAAGGGGGAGCAGTACTTC
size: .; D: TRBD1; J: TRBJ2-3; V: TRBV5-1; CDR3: CASSFYSGGGIPDTQYF; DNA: TGCGCCAGCAGCTTTTACTCAGGGGGCGGGATTCCAGATACGCAGTATTTT
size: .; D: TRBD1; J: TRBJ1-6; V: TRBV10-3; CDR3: CAISDHSARGLNSPLHF; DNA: TGTGCCATCAGTGACCATAGCGCCAGGGGGCTCAATTCACCCCTCCACTTT
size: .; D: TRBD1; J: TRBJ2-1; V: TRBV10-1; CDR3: CASSEPGGNFNEQFF; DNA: TGCGCCAGCAGTGAACCAGGGGGCAACTTCAATGAGCAGTTCTTC
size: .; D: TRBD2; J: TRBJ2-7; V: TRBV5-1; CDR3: CASSPIAGASYEQYF; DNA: TGCGCCAGCAGCCCAATAGCGGGGGCCTCCTACGAGCAGTACTTC
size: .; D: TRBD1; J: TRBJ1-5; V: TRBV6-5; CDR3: CASRTGQNQPQHF; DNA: TGTGCCAGCAGGACGGGACAGAATCAGCCCCAGCATTTT
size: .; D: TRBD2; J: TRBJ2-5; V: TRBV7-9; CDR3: CASSSSGDFQETQYF; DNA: TGTGCCAGCAGTTCTAGCGGGGACTTCCAAGAGACCCAGTACTTC
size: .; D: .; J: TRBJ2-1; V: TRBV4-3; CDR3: CASSEEQFF; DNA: TGCGCCAGCTCCGAGGAGCAGTTCTTC
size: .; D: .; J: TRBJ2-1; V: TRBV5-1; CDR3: CASSLSGGNEQFF; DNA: TGCGCCAGCAGCTTGTCCGGCGGCAATGAGCAGTTCTTC
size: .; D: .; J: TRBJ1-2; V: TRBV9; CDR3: CASSVVLQGDGYTF; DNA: TGTGCCAGCAGCGTAGTTTTACAGGGCGATGGCTACACCTTC
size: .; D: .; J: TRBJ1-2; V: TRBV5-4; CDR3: CASSRRTGFPEGYTF; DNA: TGTGCCAGCAGCCGGAGAACAGGTTTTCCGGAGGGCTACACCTTC
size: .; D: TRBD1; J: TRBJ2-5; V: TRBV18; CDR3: CASSQKTGGAETQYF; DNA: TGTGCCAGCTCACAGAAGACAGGGGGCGCGGAGACCCAGTACTTC
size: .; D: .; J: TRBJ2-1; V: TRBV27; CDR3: CASSWVGRAGNEQFF; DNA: TGTGCCAGCAGTTGGGTGGGCAGGGCGGGAAATGAGCAGTTCTTC
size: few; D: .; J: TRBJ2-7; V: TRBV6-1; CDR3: CASSEGSSRKYEQYF; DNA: TGTGCCAGCAGTGAAGGGTCTAGCAGGAAATACGAGCAGTACTTC
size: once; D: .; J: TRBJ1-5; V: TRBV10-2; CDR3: CASNPGRGYQPQHF; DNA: TGCGCCAGCAACCCCGGTCGGGGTTATCAGCCCCAGCATTTT
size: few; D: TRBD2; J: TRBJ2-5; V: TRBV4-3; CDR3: CASSPSLIAGDLRGTQYF; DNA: TGCGCCAGCAGCCCGAGCCTAATAGCGGGGGACCTCCGTGGGACCCAGTACTTC